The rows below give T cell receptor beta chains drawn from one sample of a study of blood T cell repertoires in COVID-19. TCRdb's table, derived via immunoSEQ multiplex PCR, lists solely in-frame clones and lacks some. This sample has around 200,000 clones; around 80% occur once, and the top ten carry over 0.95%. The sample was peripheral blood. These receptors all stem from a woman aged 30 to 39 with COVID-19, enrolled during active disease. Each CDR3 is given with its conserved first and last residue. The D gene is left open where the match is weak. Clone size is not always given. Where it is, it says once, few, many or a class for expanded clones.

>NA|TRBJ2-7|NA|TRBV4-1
CASSQAGDYEQYF
TGCGCCAGCAGCCAAGCGGGAGACTACGAGCAGTACTTC
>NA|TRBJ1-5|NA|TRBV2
CASSGNWGHQPQHF
TGTGCCAGCAGTGGGAACTGGGGGCATCAGCCCCAGCATTTT
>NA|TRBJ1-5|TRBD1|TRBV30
CAWSPGQGSQPQHF
TGTGCCTGGAGCCCGGGACAGGGGAGTCAGCCCCAGCATTTT
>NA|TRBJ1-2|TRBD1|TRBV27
CASSAGQGRYGYTF
TGTGCCAGCTCGGCGGGACAGGGCCGCTATGGCTACACCTTC
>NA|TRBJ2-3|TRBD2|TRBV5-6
CASSLLAGITDTQYF
TGTGCCAGCAGCTTACTAGCGGGGATAACAGATACGCAGTATTTT
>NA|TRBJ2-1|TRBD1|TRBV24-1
CATSEINRGQFF
TGTGCCACCAGTGAAATCAACAGGGGGCAGTTCTTC
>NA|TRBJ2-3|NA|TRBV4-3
CASSQDLPGGFLAPYSDTQYF
TGCGCCAGCAGCCAAGATTTGCCAGGGGGGTTCCTAGCACCATACTCAGATACGCAGTATTTT
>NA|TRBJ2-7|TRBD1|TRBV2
CASSEAPTGDHEQYF
TGTGCCAGCAGTGAAGCCCCGACAGGGGACCACGAGCAGTACTTC
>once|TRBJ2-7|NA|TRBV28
CASREREQYF
TGTGCCAGCAGGGAGCGCGAGCAGTACTTC
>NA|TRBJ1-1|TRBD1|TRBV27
CASSFGAARGRMNTEAFF
TGTGCCAGCAGTTTTGGGGCCGCCAGGGGGCGGATGAACACTGAAGCTTTCTTT
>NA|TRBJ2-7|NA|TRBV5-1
CASSSGGGYEQYF
TGCGCCAGCAGCTCGGGGGGCGGCTACGAGCAGTACTTC
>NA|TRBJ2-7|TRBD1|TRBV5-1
CASSLRTGNPYEQYF
TGCGCCAGCAGCTTAAGGACAGGGAACCCGTACGAGCAGTACTTC
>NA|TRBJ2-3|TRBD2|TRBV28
CASGPRSGGAFADTQYF
TGTGCCAGCGGACCCAGGAGCGGGGGGGCGTTTGCAGATACGCAGTATTTT
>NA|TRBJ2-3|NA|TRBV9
CASSADSPPADTQYF
TGTGCCAGCAGTGCCGACAGCCCGCCGGCAGATACGCAGTATTTT
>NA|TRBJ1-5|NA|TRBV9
CASSTDTLPNQPQHF
TGTGCCAGCAGCACGGACACCCTCCCCAATCAGCCCCAGCATTTT
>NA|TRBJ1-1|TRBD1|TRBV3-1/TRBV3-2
CASSQDIGTGNTEAFF
TGTGCCAGCAGCCAAGATATAGGGACAGGGAACACTGAAGCTTTCTTT
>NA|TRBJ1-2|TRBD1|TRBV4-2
CASSQTPTGGYGYTF
TGTGCCAGCAGCCAAACCCCGACAGGGGGCTATGGCTACACCTTC
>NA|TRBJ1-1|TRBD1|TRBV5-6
CASSLAGGGEAFF
TGTGCCAGCAGCTTGGCCGGAGGGGGCGAAGCTTTCTTT
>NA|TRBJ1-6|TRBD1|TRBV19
CASGTGAGEGNSPLHF
TGTGCCAGTGGTACAGGGGCAGGGGAAGGAAATTCACCCCTCCACTTT
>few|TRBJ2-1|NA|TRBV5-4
CASSSVVEAEQFF
TGTGCCAGCAGCTCCGTTGTGGAGGCTGAGCAGTTCTTC
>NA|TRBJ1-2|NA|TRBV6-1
CASSESGGAANYGYTF
TGTGCCAGCAGTGAATCTGGGGGGGCTGCTAACTATGGCTACACCTTC
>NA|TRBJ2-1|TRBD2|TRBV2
CASRERGGALNEQFF
TGTGCCAGCAGGGAGCGGGGGGGTGCACTCAATGAGCAGTTCTTC
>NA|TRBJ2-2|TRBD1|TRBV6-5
CASIPGGSGELFF
TGTGCCAGCATTCCAGGGGGCTCCGGGGAGCTGTTTTTT
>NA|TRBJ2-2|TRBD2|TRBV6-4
CASSVTSGNTGELFF
TGTGCCAGCAGTGTCACTAGCGGAAACACCGGGGAGCTGTTTTTT
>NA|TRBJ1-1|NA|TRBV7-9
CASSLAGADTEAFF
TGTGCCAGCAGCTTAGCAGGCGCGGACACTGAAGCTTTCTTT
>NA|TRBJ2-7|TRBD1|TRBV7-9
CASSSRTGADYEQYF
TGTGCCAGCAGCTCAAGGACAGGGGCGGACTACGAGCAGTACTTC
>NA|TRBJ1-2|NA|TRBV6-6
CASSRDPRDYGYTF
TGTGCCAGCAGCCGGGATCCGAGGGACTATGGCTACACCTTC
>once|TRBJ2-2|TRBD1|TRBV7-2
CASRQGTVNTGELFF
TGTGCCAGCAGACAGGGGACGGTAAACACCGGGGAGCTGTTTTTT
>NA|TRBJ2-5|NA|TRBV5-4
CASSLAGKETQYF
TGTGCCAGCAGCTTGGCGGGTAAAGAGACCCAGTACTTC
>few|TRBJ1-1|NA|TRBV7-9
CASSPQRDTEAFF
TGTGCCAGCAGCCCACAGAGGGACACTGAAGCTTTCTTT
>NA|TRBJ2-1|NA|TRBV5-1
CASSSDRGYEQFF
TGCGCCAGCAGCAGTGACCGCGGGTATGAGCAGTTCTTC
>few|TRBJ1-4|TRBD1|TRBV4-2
CASSHRGSRGGGEKLFF
TGTGCCAGCAGCCACAGGGGGTCACGAGGGGGCGGTGAAAAACTGTTTTTT
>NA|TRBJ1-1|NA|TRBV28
CASSLRSEAFF
TGTGCCAGCAGCCTAAGATCTGAAGCTTTCTTT
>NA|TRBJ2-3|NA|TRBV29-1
CSVGGSADTQYF
TGCAGCGTGGGGGGTTCGGCAGATACGCAGTATTTT
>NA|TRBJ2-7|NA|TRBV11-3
CASSLGGGSSSYEQYF
TGTGCCAGCAGCTTAGGAGGTGGCAGTAGCTCCTACGAGCAGTACTTC
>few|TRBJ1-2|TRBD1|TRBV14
CASSLQGEHGYTF
TGTGCCAGCAGCCTGCAGGGGGAACATGGCTACACCTTC
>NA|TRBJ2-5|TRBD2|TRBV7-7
CASSRTSGDEETQYF
TGTGCCAGCAGCCGGACTAGCGGGGACGAAGAGACCCAGTACTTC
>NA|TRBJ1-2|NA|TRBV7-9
CASSRVDKTNYGYTF
TGTGCCAGCAGCCGAGTCGACAAGACTAACTATGGCTACACCTTC
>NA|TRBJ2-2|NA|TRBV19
CASSIGGVNTGELFF
TGTGCCAGTAGTATAGGGGGCGTGAACACCGGGGAGCTGTTTTTT
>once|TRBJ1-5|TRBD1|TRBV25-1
CASSLGDRDGQPQHF
TGTGCCAGCAGCCTGGGGGACAGGGATGGTCAGCCCCAGCATTTT
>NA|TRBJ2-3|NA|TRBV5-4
CASSIIGLTDTQYF
TGTGCCAGCAGCATTATTGGGCTCACAGATACGCAGTATTTT
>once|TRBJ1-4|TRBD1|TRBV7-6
CASSPRLPPGQGHEKLFF
TGTGCCAGCAGCCCCCGGCTGCCGCCGGGACAGGGCCATGAAAAACTGTTTTTT
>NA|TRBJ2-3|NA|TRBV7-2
CASSSWPDTQYF
TGTGCCAGCAGCTCGTGGCCGGATACGCAGTATTTT
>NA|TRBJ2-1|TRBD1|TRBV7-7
CASSFDRDNEQFF
TGTGCCAGCAGCTTCGACAGGGACAATGAGCAGTTCTTC
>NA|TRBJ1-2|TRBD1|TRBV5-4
CASSLPGTGGSGYTF
TGTGCCAGCAGCTTGCCTGGGACAGGGGGGAGTGGCTACACCTTC
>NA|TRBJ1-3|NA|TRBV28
CASSLGSQNTIYF
TGTGCCAGCAGTTTGGGCTCACAAAACACCATATATTTT
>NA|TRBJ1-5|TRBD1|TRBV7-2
CASSGTGAFNQPQHF
TGTGCCAGCAGCGGGACAGGGGCCTTCAATCAGCCCCAGCATTTT
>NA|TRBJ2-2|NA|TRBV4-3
CASSQERGSTGELFF
TGCGCCAGCAGCCAAGAGAGAGGGAGCACCGGGGAGCTGTTTTTT
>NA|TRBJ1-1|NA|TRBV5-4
CASSLPPGGRTEAFF
TGTGCCAGCAGCTTGCCCCCCGGGGGGCGGACTGAAGCTTTCTTT
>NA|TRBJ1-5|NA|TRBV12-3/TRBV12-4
CASSLGGQPQHF
TGTGCCAGCAGTCTCGGGGGTCAGCCCCAGCATTTT
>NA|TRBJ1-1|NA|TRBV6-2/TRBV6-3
CASSPHNMNTEAFF
TGTGCCAGCAGCCCGCATAACATGAACACTGAAGCTTTCTTT
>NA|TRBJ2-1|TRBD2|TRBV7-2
CASSWGMRGVSDEQFF
TGTGCCAGCAGCTGGGGGATGCGGGGGGTCAGTGATGAGCAGTTCTTC
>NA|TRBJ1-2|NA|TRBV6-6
CASSPGGGYTF
TGTGCCAGCAGCCCGGGGGGTGGCTACACCTTC
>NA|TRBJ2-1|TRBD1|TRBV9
CASSGDSWNEQFF
TGTGCCAGCAGTGGGGACAGCTGGAATGAGCAGTTCTTC
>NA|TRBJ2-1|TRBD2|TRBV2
CASKYTRTSGSYNEQFF
TGTGCCAGCAAGTACACGAGGACTAGCGGCTCCTACAATGAGCAGTTCTTC
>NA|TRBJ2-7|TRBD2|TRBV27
CASSFNGGGSYEQYF
TGTGCCAGCAGTTTTAACGGGGGGGGCTCCTACGAGCAGTACTTC
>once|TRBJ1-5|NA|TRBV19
CASSVQSGSYSNQPQHF
TGTGCCAGTAGTGTCCAAAGCGGATCTTATAGCAATCAGCCCCAGCATTTT